The subject of this entry is one T cell receptor beta chain. This specimen belongs to a study of blood T cell repertoires in COVID-19. Participants came from some 23 US areas, aged roughly 18 to 89 years. Two consecutive negative NP/OP PCR tests, clearance, or resolved symptoms defined Cohort 3 recovery. In the authors' workflow: Using reference gene primer amplification, nucleated cell counts were estimated. Produced via immunoSEQ multiplex PCR; TCRdb's table is partial and in-frame only. The V and J calls and clone size are taken from that table; D and trimming were inferred from the DNA. The table has some 250,000 clones, around 89% seen once. The CDR3 totals 17 residues. Germline lookup yields CDR1 LGHNT and CDR2 FRNRAP. With V trimmed by 1 base and J by 0 bases, 6 bases remained unmatched.

The receptor was isolated from a man aged 35 to 55 who had recovered from COVID-19. Sequencing was carried out using PBMCs or T cells enriched from blood (not recorded which). The chain recombines TRBV12-5 with TRBJ1-1; 9 bases line up with TRBD1. CDR3 in amino acids: CASGLGGTGRLNTEAFF. DNA for the CDR3: TGTGCTAGTGGTTTGGGGGGGACAGGGCGGTTGAACACTGAAGCTTTCTTT.